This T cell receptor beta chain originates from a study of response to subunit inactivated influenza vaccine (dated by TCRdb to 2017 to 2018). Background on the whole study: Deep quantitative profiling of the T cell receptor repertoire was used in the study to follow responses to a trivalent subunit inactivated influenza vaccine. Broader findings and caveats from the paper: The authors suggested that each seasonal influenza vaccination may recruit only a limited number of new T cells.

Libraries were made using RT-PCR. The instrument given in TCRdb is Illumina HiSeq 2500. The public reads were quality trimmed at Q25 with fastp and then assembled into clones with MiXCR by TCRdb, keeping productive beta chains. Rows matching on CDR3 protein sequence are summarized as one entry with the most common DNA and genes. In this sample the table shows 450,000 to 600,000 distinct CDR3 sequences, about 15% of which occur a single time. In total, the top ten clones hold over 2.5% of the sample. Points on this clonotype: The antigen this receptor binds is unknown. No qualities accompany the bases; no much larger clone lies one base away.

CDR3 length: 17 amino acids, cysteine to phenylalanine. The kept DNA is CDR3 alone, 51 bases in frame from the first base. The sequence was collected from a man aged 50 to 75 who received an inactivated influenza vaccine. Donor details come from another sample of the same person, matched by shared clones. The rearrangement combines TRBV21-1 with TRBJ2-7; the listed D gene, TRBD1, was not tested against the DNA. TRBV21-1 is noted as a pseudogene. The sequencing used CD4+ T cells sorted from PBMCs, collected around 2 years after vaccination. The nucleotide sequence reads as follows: TGTGCCAGCAGCAAAGCGCCGGGGGAGGACAGTCACTACGAGCAGTACTTC. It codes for CASSKAPGEDSHYEQYF.